The 20 T cell receptor beta chains listed next were all sequenced from one sample in a study of CD8 T cells in ankylosing spondylitis (dated by TCRdb to 2016 to 2017). These TCRs are of unknown antigen specificity. Libraries were made using 5' RACE. TCRdb shows the sequencer as Illumina HiSeq 2500. In TCRdb, the public reads were trimmed at Q25 with fastp and aligned with MiXCR, with productive beta chains retained. Rows matching on CDR3 protein sequence are summarized as one entry with the most common DNA and genes. For this sample the table gives approximately 400,000 distinct CDR3 sequences, of which 15% to 20% were detected only once. 0.85% to 1.3% of the sample lies in the top ten. Points the paper makes about the study in general: Blood from ankylosing spondylitis patients appeared to be characterized by a TCR beta motif made up of several highly homologous amino acid variants.

The sample was blood, either unsorted or a sorted T cell fraction (not recorded which). All receptors derive from a male donor with ankylosing spondylitis.

In this sample, this clonotype turned up many times. This rearrangement joins TRBV20-1 to TRBJ1-5; the D gene is possibly TRBD1 (6 bases). Per germline, CDR1 DFQATT and CDR2 SNEGSKA (reference sequence). This CDR3 has 13 amino acids. Trimming removed 7 bases from V and 2 bases from J, with 12 bases in between. The DNA for the CDR3 is TGCAGTGTACAGGGCAGAGGCAATCAGCCCCAGCATTTT. Its translation: CSVQGRGNQPQHF.

The genes are TRBV18 and TRBJ1-1, with D maybe TRBD1 (5 bases). Trimming stripped 1 base from V and 5 bases from J, with 11 bases between. The CDR3 covers 14 residues. Germline values: CDR1 KGHSH, CDR2 LQKENI. DNA of the CDR3: TGTGCCAGCTCACCACTCCAGGGAGGAACTGAAGCTTTCTTT. Translation: CASSPLQGGTEAFF.

The chain couples TRBV12-3 or TRBV12-4 to TRBJ1-2, with 9 nucleotides matching TRBD1. CDR3 length: 12 amino acids. V trimming: 8 bases; J trimming: 6 bases; junction bases outside the gene matches: 4. The DNA of the CDR3 is TGTGCCAGCGGTGACAGGGGGGATGGCTACACCTTC. Encoded protein: CASGDRGDGYTF.

This chain connects TRBV11-1 to TRBJ2-2, with D unresolved. The CDR3 loop spans 16 amino acids. Germline V gene data show CDR1 as SGHAT and CDR2 as FQDESV (reference sequence). Trimming removed 2 bases from V and 4 bases from J, with 14 bases in between. The CDR3, as DNA: TGTGCCAGCAGCTTAAAGGCGTGGTGGGGCACCGGGGAGCTGTTTTTT. Amino acids: CASSLKAWWGTGELFF.

This clonotype was seen more than once but under ten times. The chain uses TRBV7-2 and TRBJ2-3; D remains unclear. There are 12 residues in the CDR3. CDR1 and CDR2 (germline): SGHTA, FQGNSA. V was pared by 3 bases and J by 5 bases, with 6 bases between. DNA for the CDR3: TGTGCCAGCAGCTTCGATGTAGATACGCAGTATTTT. This gives the protein CASSFDVDTQYF.

The chain carries TRBV9 and TRBJ2-1; TRBD2 aligns across 14 bases. The V and J ends lost 3 bases and 8 bases, in that order; junction bases with no gene match: 4. The CDR3 consists of 15 residues. In germline, CDR1 is SGDLS, CDR2 YYNGEE. CDR3 DNA: TGTGCCAGCAGCGAGGGGGGACTAGCGGGGGATGAGCAGTTCTTC. Translated: CASSEGGLAGDEQFF.

V and J are TRBV6-1 and TRBJ1-5; D remains ambiguous. The CDR3 has 14 amino acids. V gave up 2 bases and J gave up 1 base, with 6 bases separating them. The germline V gene has CDR1 MNHNS and CDR2 SASEGT. For the CDR3, the DNA is TGTGCCAGCAGTGAACTGGGAAGCAATCAGCCCCAGCATTTT. Translated: CASSELGSNQPQHF.

This chain uses TRBV11-3 with TRBJ2-7; a possible D gene is TRBD1 (6 bases). V dropped 3 bases and J dropped 2 bases, with 17 bases sitting between them. The CDR3 is 16 residues long. The germline V gene has CDR1 SGHNT and CDR2 YENEEA. CDR3 loop: CASSLVYTRGTYEQYF. The CDR3 coding sequence is TGTGCCAGCAGCTTGGTTTACACAAGGGGGACCTACGAGCAGTACTTC.

This clonotype appeared a single time. The chain employs TRBV27 and TRBJ1-4, with 8 nucleotides matching TRBD1. Germline lookup yields CDR1 MNHEY and CDR2 SMNVEV (reference sequence). This CDR3 is built from 15 residues. With 3 bases clipped from V and 6 bases from J, the junction kept 6 bases outside the gene matches. In DNA, the CDR3 is TGTGCCAGCAGTTTTCGGACAGGGATGGATGAAAAACTGTTTTTT. Translated, it gives CASSFRTGMDEKLFF. The variable domain in full, completed from reference TRBV27 and TRBJ1-4, reads EAQVTQNPRYLITVTGKKLTVTCSQNMNHEYMSWYRQDPGLGLRQIYYSMNVEVTDKGDVPEGYKVSRKEKRNFPLILESPSPNQTSLYFCASSFRTGMDEKLFFGSGTQLSVL.

This clonotype was recorded many times. The genes are TRBV6-5 and TRBJ1-1, with D hard to call. Germline V gene lookup returns CDR1 MNHEY and CDR2 SVGAGI. Trimming pared 2 bases from V and 5 bases from J, leaving 15 bases between. The CDR3 runs to 15 residues. The CDR3 DNA is TGTGCCAGCAGTTACGGGTCAGGAGGGAGGACTGAAGCTTTCTTT. Its translation is CASSYGSGGRTEAFF.

J is TRBJ1-1 and V is TRBV15; 9 bases are a match to TRBD1. The V and J ends lost 0 bases and 1 base, in that order; junction bases with no gene match: 0. Germline V gene lookup returns CDR1 LNHNV and CDR2 YYDKDF (reference sequence). This CDR3 is 15 amino acids long. CDR3 protein: CATSREDRGNTEAFF. The DNA of the CDR3 is TGTGCCACCAGCAGAGAGGACAGGGGGAACACTGAAGCTTTCTTT.

The chain couples TRBV20-1 to TRBJ1-1; D not resolved. V was cut by 3 bases and J by 4 bases, with 9 bases left in between. The CDR3 is 12 amino acids. From germline, CDR1 is DFQATT and CDR2 SNEGSKA (reference sequence). CDR3: CSARGIGTEAFF. In DNA, the CDR3 is TGCAGTGCTAGGGGCATTGGCACTGAAGCTTTCTTT.

CDR3 DNA sequence: TGCAGTGCCAGCCCCCGGGGTACAAACACCGGGGAGCTGTTTTTT. This sequence encodes CSASPRGTNTGELFF. This chain joins TRBV20-1 and TRBJ2-2, with D possibly being TRBD2 (5 bases). Looked up from germline, CDR1 is DFQATT and CDR2 is SNEGSKA (reference sequence). V was cut by 6 bases and J by 2 bases, with 16 bases left in between. The CDR3 contains 15 residues.

This clonotype was picked up a small number of times. The chain employs TRBV20-1 and TRBJ2-5; 7 positions match TRBD2. J gave up 2 bases and V 3 bases, and 9 bases lay outside the gene matches. The CDR3 length is 15 residues. The germline V gene encodes CDR1 DFQATT and CDR2 SNEGSKA (reference sequence). Here the CDR3 reads CSASPLASGQETQYF. The DNA for the CDR3 is TGCAGTGCTAGCCCCTTGGCTAGCGGTCAAGAGACCCAGTACTTC.

This clonotype showed up just once. The rearrangement joins TRBV12-3 or TRBV12-4 to TRBJ2-7, with a possible D match to TRBD2 (6 bases). The CDR3 loop spans 16 amino acids. V was trimmed by 3 bases and J by 4 bases, leaving 19 bases between them. In DNA, the CDR3 is TGTGCCAGCAGTTTTTACTCCGGGGGACTGAATTACGAGCAGTACTTC. It translates to CASSFYSGGLNYEQYF.

Ten or more counts support this clonotype. This CDR3 reads CSASGTSPVNEQFF. CDR3 nucleotides: TGCAGTGCTTCCGGGACTAGCCCCGTCAATGAGCAGTTCTTC. The chain recombines TRBV20-1 with TRBJ2-1; TRBD2 matches at 9 bases. The CDR3 is 14 residues long. The V gene's germline CDR1 is DFQATT and CDR2 SNEGSKA (reference sequence). V was pared by 5 bases and J by 6 bases, with 8 bases of the junction left unmatched.

This clonotype was observed a handful of times. The rearrangement links TRBV20-1 to TRBJ2-1; the D is unclear. The CDR3 covers 11 residues. Germline CDR1 DFQATT, CDR2 SNEGSKA (reference sequence). Trimming left V 4 bases short and J 7 bases short, with 8 bases between. CDR3 region: CSATMTNEQFF. The CDR3 DNA reads TGCAGTGCTACAATGACGAATGAGCAGTTCTTC.

About this clonotype: At one end, the junction sequence differs from germline, possibly due to a read error. The rearrangement joins TRBV7-6 to TRBJ2-7; D uncertain. This CDR3 has 13 amino acids. In germline, CDR1 is SGHVS, CDR2 FNYEAQ. The CDR3 bases are TGTGCCAGCGGCTTCTCTAGCTCCTACGAGCAGTACTTC. It translates to CASGFSSSYEQYF.

V usage is TRBV4-2 and J usage is TRBJ1-2; 12 nucleotides agree with TRBD1. Looked up from germline, CDR1 is LGHNA and CDR2 is YNFKEQ. V shed 0 bases and J 8 bases; nucleotides not matched to a gene: 16. CDR3 size: 19 residues. CDR3 bases: TGTGCCAGCAGCCAAGATCCCCTCGGTATCCGGGACAGGGGGCAGGGCTACACCTTC. Its translation: CASSQDPLGIRDRGQGYTF.

This clonotype was counted only a few times. V gene TRBV5-1 combines with J gene TRBJ2-1; 9 bases align to TRBD2. The CDR3 is made up of 16 amino acids. Germline assignment: CDR1 SGHRS and CDR2 YFSETQ. Losses at the gene ends were 4 bases for V and 1 base for J; bases not matched to a gene: 6. This chain's CDR3 is CASSISGGASYNEQFF. The DNA for the CDR3 is TGCGCCAGCAGCATTAGCGGGGGCGCTTCCTACAATGAGCAGTTCTTC.